This entry lists 9 T cell receptor beta chains sequenced from one sample in a study of cytomegalovirus exposure and HLA in healthy donors. With 60 Vbeta and 13 Jbeta primers, the PCR was carried out. TCRdb's copy holds only in-frame clones and misses some; the assay was immunoSEQ multiplex PCR. The sample has some 140,000 clones, around 10% seen once. The sequenced sample consisted of PBMCs. These receptors came from a woman in her forties in good health and CMV-seropositive.

This clone was seen more than once but under ten times. The chain is built from TRBV9 and TRBJ1-1; perhaps TRBD1 as D (6 bases). Germline CDR1 SGDLS, CDR2 YYNGEE. Trimming took 0 bases from V and 2 from J, leaving 8 bases between them. The CDR3 covers 14 residues. CDR3 region: CASSVAGQNTEAFF. The CDR3 DNA sequence: TGTGCCAGCAGCGTAGCGGGACAAAACACTGAAGCTTTCTTT.

V and J are TRBV5-1 and TRBJ1-2; 8 nucleotides align to TRBD1. The germline gives CDR1 SGHRS, CDR2 YFSETQ. The CDR3 sequence is 13 residues long. The trim removed 4 bases at V and 8 bases at J, leaving 7 bases unmatched. The CDR3 DNA reads TGCGCCAGCAGCATCGGGACAGGCACGGGCTACACCTTC. Its translation is CASSIGTGTGYTF.

This clone was seen a few times. The genes are TRBV10-2 and TRBJ1-1; D might be TRBD1 (6 bases). This CDR3 is built from 13 residues. Germline CDR1 is WSHSY and CDR2 is SAAADI. The V end was cut by 2 bases, the J end by 4 bases, with 8 bases between. Here the CDR3 DNA reads TGCGCCAGCAGTGAGGGACAGCTCACTGAAGCTTTCTTT. It translates to CASSEGQLTEAFF.

The chain carries TRBV7-6 and TRBJ2-5; 14 bases align to TRBD2. The CDR3 runs to 17 residues. J gave up 3 bases and V 4 bases, and 7 bases lay outside the gene matches. Germline loops: CDR1 SGHVS, CDR2 FNYEAQ. As DNA, the CDR3 is TGTGCCAGCAGCTCTCGGACTAGCGGGGGGATTGAAGAGACCCAGTACTTC. Translating gives CASSSRTSGGIEETQYF.

V usage is TRBV11-2 and J usage is TRBJ1-4; 10 nucleotides line up with TRBD1. Germline V gene sequence: CDR1 SGHAT, CDR2 FQNNGV. J lost 4 bases, V lost 1 base, and 0 bases had no gene match. The CDR3 covers 15 residues. Written as DNA, the CDR3 is TGTGCCAGCAGCTTAGGGGACAGGGGTAATGAAAAACTGTTTTTT. Translation gives CASSLGDRGNEKLFF.

There are a few counts of this clone. The J gene is TRBJ2-2, the V gene TRBV5-1; the D gene is possibly TRBD1 (6 bases). The ends were cut back, 4 bases at V and 5 bases at J, with 21 bases in the middle. There are 17 residues in the CDR3. CDR1 and CDR2 from the germline V gene are SGHRS and YFSETQ. This CDR3 reads CASSNDPGTLHTGELFF. The CDR3 region has the DNA TGCGCCAGCAGCAACGACCCCGGGACACTTCATACCGGGGAGCTGTTTTTT.

This clone was counted between two and nine times. The chain carries TRBV14 and TRBJ2-7; weak D call: TRBD1 (5 bases). The V gene lost 3 bases and the J gene lost 2 bases, with 8 bases spanning the gap. CDR3 size: 13 residues. Germline V gene sequence: CDR1 SGHDN, CDR2 FVKESK. CDR3 in amino acids: CASSHRVPYEQYF. DNA of the CDR3: TGTGCCAGCAGCCACAGGGTCCCCTACGAGCAGTACTTC.

V is TRBV5-1 and J is TRBJ2-3, with D tentatively TRBD1 (6 bases). Trimming cost V 5 bases and J 2 bases, with 15 bases left between them. This CDR3 is 15 amino acids long. Germline loops: CDR1 SGHRS, CDR2 YFSETQ. The CDR3 loop is CASSGGVAHTDTQYF. The CDR3 coding sequence is TGCGCCAGCAGTGGGGGCGTAGCCCACACAGATACGCAGTATTTT.

The J gene is TRBJ1-3, the V gene TRBV5-1; D unresolved. The CDR3 has 14 amino acids. V lost 2 bases to trimming and J lost 8 bases, with 14 bases between them. Germline CDR1 is SGHRS and CDR2 is YFSETQ. The CDR3 sequence: CASSFMGSGDTIYF. CDR3 sequence (DNA): TGCGCCAGCAGCTTTATGGGTTCCGGGGACACCATATATTTT.